This T cell receptor beta chain was recorded in a study of blood T cell repertoires in COVID-19. Study as a whole: Collection of acute and convalescent COVID-19 samples took place in the United States, Italy and Spain. T cells, B-cell-depleted T cells, or PBMCs provided the cDNA or gDNA that served as material.

Original data processing: Estimation of nucleated cell counts relied on the amplification of reference gene primers. Generated by immunoSEQ multiplex PCR, the TCRdb table keeps only in-frame clones and is missing some. D and trimming come from the DNA, and the V and J calls and clone size come from that table. In the table there are over 200,000 clones, 70% to 90% of which are singletons. The CDR3 runs to 15 residues. V was cut by 6 bases and J by 7 bases, with 21 bases left in between. Per the germline V gene, CDR1 is PRHDT and CDR2 is FYEKMQ (reference sequence). This sequence joins TRBV13 and TRBJ1-2, with a tentative D call TRBD1 (6 bases). The sequence derives from a woman aged 18-30 years who had recovered from COVID-19. Sequencing was performed on peripheral blood. The CDR3 here is CASSPLRQGSGGYTF. In DNA form, the CDR3 reads TGTGCCAGCAGTCCCCTGAGGCAGGGGAGTGGTGGCTACACCTTC.